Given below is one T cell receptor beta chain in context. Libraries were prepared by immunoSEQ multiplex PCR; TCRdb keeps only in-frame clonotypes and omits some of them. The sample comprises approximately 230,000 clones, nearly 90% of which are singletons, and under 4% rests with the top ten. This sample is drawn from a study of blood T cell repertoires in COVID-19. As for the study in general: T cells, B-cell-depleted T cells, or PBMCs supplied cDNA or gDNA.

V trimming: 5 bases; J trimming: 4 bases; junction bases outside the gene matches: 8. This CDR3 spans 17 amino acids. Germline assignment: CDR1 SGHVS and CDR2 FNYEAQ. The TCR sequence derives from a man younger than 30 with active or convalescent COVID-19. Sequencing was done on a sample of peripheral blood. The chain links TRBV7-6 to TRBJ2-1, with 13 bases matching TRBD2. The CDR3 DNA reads TGTGCCAGCAGCCTCGAGGGGGGACTAGCGGGATACAATGAGCAGTTCTTC. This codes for CASSLEGGLAGYNEQFF. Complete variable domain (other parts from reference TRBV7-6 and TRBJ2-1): GAGVSQSPRYKVTKRGQDVALRCDPISGHVSLYWYRQALGQGPEFLTYFNYEAQQDKSGLPNDRFSAERPEGSISTLTIQRTEQRDSAMYRCASSLEGGLAGYNEQFFGPGTRLTVL.